Each of the 12 T cell receptor beta chains below was sequenced from the same sample in a study of Graves' ophthalmopathy and Graves' hyperthyroidism. The study amplified TCR beta CDR3 regions using RNA transcripts. First-round RT-PCR with HTBI primers preceded a second-round multiplex PCR. TCRdb re-called the multiplex PCR reads with MiXCR, one entry per CDR3 protein. In the table there are 350,000 to 450,000 distinct CDR3 sequences, around 20% of which are singletons. The source material was peripheral blood. The receptor source for this set is a woman under 30 with Graves' ophthalmopathy.

In the case of this clonotype: Given a much more abundant clone one base away, this may be a read error. The CDR3 sequence is CASGRFGEDTEAFF. Here the CDR3 DNA reads TGTGCCAGCGGTCGGTTTGGGGAGGACACTGAAGCTTTCTTT. The rearrangement links TRBV28 to TRBJ1-1; no reliable D call. V lost 8 bases to trimming and J lost 3 bases, with 16 bases between them. Per the germline V gene, CDR1 is MDHEN and CDR2 is SYDVKM. CDR3 length equals 14 residues. Combining the CDR3 with reference TRBV28 and TRBJ1-1 gives the whole variable domain DVKVTQSSRYLVKRTGEKVFLECVQDMDHENMFWYRQDPGLGLRLIYFSYDVKMKEKGDIPEGYSVSREKKERFSLILESASTNQTSMYLCASGRFGEDTEAFFGQGTRLTVV.

At least ten counts were recorded for this clonotype. The rearrangement links TRBV5-1 to TRBJ1-1; D unclear. This CDR3 has 15 amino acids. Trimming left V 1 base short and J 4 bases short, with 14 bases between. Germline lookup yields CDR1 SGHRS and CDR2 YFSETQ. The CDR3 loop is CASSLYGERGTEAFF. The CDR3, as DNA: TGCGCCAGCAGCTTGTATGGAGAAAGAGGCACTGAAGCTTTCTTT.

This clonotype was detected many times. This chain links TRBV29-1 with TRBJ2-5, with 9 bases matching TRBD2. Germline CDR1 is SQVTM and CDR2 is ANQGSEA. Trimming at V came to 6 bases and at J to 5 bases, leaving 10 bases not matched to a gene. This CDR3 has 14 amino acids. The CDR3 bases are TGCAGCGTCCCAAGGCTAGCGGGGAGGGAGACCCAGTACTTC. This sequence encodes CSVPRLAGRETQYF.

In this sample, this clonotype turned up many times. DNA of the CDR3: TGTGCCAGCAGAGGGACGGGGGAAGATACGCAGTATTTT. Amino acids: CASRGTGEDTQYF. The genes are TRBV6-1 and TRBJ2-3; a weak D match, TRBD2 (6 bases). Germline V gene data show CDR1 as MNHNS and CDR2 as SASEGT. The CDR3 covers 13 residues. Trimming cost V 6 bases and J 5 bases, with 12 bases left between them.

V usage is TRBV20-1 and J usage is TRBJ2-7; perhaps TRBD1 as D (5 bases). Trimming pared 0 bases from V and 5 bases from J, leaving 11 bases between. This CDR3 has 13 amino acids. Germline lookup yields CDR1 DFQATT and CDR2 SNEGSKA (reference sequence). CDR3 in amino acids: CSARDPGFDEQYF. In nucleotides, the CDR3 is TGCAGTGCTAGAGATCCAGGGTTCGACGAGCAGTACTTC.

The J gene is TRBJ1-1, the V gene TRBV20-1; unclear D gene. CDR1 and CDR2 from the germline V gene are DFQATT and SNEGSKA (reference sequence). The CDR3 totals 13 residues. Trimming took 6 bases from V and 1 from J, leaving 12 bases between them. Here the CDR3 DNA reads TGCAGTGCGAGGGTCAGACAGAACACTGAAGCTTTCTTT. Translation: CSARVRQNTEAFF.

The sample holds a few counts of this clonotype. The chain recombines TRBV9 with TRBJ2-7; either TRBD1 or TRBD2 may fit D (5 bases each). The V and J ends lost 0 bases and 1 base respectively, with 11 bases between them. The CDR3 consists of 15 residues. CDR1 is SGDLS, CDR2 YYNGEE, per germline. The CDR3 DNA reads as TGTGCCAGCAGCGTAGCATATGGGGGATCCTACGAGCAGTACTTC. This translates into CASSVAYGGSYEQYF.

This clonotype was detected many times. The chain combines TRBV12-3 or TRBV12-4 with TRBJ1-5, with D unresolved. The CDR3 has 12 amino acids. Trimming took off 5 bases at V and 7 bases at J, with 9 bases between the two ends. CDR3 loop: CASSPGRQPQHF. CDR3 coding DNA: TGTGCCAGCAGTCCCGGACGGCAGCCCCAGCATTTT.

The sample holds many counts of this clonotype. The rearrangement links TRBV6-1 to TRBJ2-7; no reliable D call. The CDR3 is 14 residues long. Germline values: CDR1 MNHNS, CDR2 SASEGT. V gave up 4 bases and J gave up 5 bases, with 15 bases separating them. The CDR3 DNA is TGTGCCAGCAGTGGTCGGACCGCTACGGACGAGCAGTACTTC. It specifies CASSGRTATDEQYF.

The chain has TRBV7-8 and TRBJ2-7, with TRBD2 matching over 13 bases. The ends lost 3 bases at V and 5 bases at J; junction bases unmatched: 13. In germline, CDR1 is SGHVS, CDR2 FQNEAQ. The CDR3 covers 18 residues. The CDR3 region is CASSFLPPGTSGTHEQYF. For the CDR3, the DNA is TGTGCCAGCAGCTTTCTCCCGCCAGGGACTAGCGGGACGCACGAGCAGTACTTC. The variable domain in full, with the rest retrieved from reference TRBV7-8 and TRBJ2-7, is GAGVSQSPRYKVAKRGQDVALRCDPISGHVSLFWYQQALGQGPEFLTYFQNEAQLDKSGLPSDRFFAERPEGSVSTLKIQRTQQEDSAVYLCASSFLPPGTSGTHEQYFGPGTRLTVT.

The sample holds many counts of this clonotype. CDR3 in amino acids: CASSSLGGGWSGELFF. CDR3 nucleotide sequence: TGTGCCAGCAGCTCCCTCGGCGGAGGGTGGTCCGGGGAGCTGTTTTTT. The chain links TRBV11-1 to TRBJ2-2, with D possibly being TRBD2 (6 bases). The germline V gene has CDR1 SGHAT and CDR2 FQDESV (reference sequence). Trimming shortened V by 4 bases and J by 6 bases, and 18 bases separated the two germline ends. This CDR3 spans 16 amino acids.

This clonotype has ten or more counts. This chain uses TRBV11-2 with TRBJ1-2; 11 positions agree with TRBD1. The CDR3 runs to 16 residues. J gave up 8 bases and V 5 bases, and 13 bases lay outside the gene matches. Germline V gives CDR1 SGHAT, CDR2 FQNNGV. The chain's CDR3 is CASSPPGQGVVTGYTF. CDR3 coding DNA: TGTGCCAGCAGCCCGCCGGGACAGGGGGTAGTGACAGGCTACACCTTC. Complete variable domain (other parts from reference TRBV11-2 and TRBJ1-2): EAGVAQSPRYKIIEKRQSVAFWCNPISGHATLYWYQQILGQGPKLLIQFQNNGVVDDSQLPKDRFSAERLKGVDSTLKIQPAKLEDSAVYLCASSPPGQGVVTGYTFGSGTRLTVV.